This TCR beta chain emerged from a study of T cell repertoires in cytomegalovirus infection. TCRdb analysed the reads with MiXCR anew, one entry per CDR3 protein. The table lists roughly 150,000 distinct CDR3 sequences, under 20% of them singletons. Worth noting for this clonotype: The target antigen is unknown.

V gave up 5 bases and J gave up 2 bases, with 12 bases separating them. Germline loops: CDR1 SGHVS, CDR2 FNYEAQ. The CDR3 spans 14 residues. Study-level results: Adding up the frequency of public TCR beta families identified people who carried CMV plus the relevant HLA.

The chain links TRBV7-6 to TRBJ2-5; no definite D call. Sequencing was performed on CD8+ T cells from PBMCs. This TCR derives from a human donor in good health (CMV status not recorded). Some clones in this sample may be carry-over from other donors' samples. The CDR3 DNA is TGTGCCAGCAGCCTCTTAATCCTACAAGAGACCCAGTACTTC. Protein product: CASSLLILQETQYF.